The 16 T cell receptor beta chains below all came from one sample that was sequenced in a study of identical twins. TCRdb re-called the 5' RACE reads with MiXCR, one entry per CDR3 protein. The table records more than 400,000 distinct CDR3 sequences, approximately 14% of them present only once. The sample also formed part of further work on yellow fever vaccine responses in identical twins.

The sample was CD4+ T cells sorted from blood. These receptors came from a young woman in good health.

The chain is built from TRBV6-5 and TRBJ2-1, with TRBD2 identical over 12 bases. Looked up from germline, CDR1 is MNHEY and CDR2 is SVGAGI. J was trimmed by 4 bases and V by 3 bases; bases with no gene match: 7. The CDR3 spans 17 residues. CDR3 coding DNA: TGTGCCAGCAGTTATTCTAGCGGGAGGGCCGGATACAATGAGCAGTTCTTC. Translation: CASSYSSGRAGYNEQFF.

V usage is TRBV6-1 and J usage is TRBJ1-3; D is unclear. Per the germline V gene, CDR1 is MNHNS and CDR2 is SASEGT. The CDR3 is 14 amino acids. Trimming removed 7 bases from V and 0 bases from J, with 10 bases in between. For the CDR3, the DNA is TGTGCCAGCAACTCTCGCGGCTCTGGAAACACCATATATTTT. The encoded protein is CASNSRGSGNTIYF.

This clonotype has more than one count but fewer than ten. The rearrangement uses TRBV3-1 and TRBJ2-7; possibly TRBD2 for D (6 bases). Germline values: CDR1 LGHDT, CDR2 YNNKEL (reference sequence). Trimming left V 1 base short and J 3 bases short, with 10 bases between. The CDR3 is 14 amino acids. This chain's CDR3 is CASSQAVADYEQYF. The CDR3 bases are TGTGCCAGCAGCCAAGCAGTAGCGGACTACGAGCAGTACTTC.

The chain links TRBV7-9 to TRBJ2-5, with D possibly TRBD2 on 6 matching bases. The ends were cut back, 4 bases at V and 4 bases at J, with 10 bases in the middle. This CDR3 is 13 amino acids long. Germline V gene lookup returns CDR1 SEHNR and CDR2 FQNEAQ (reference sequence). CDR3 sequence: CASSSTSPETQYF. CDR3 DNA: TGTGCCAGCAGCTCGACTAGTCCAGAGACCCAGTACTTC.

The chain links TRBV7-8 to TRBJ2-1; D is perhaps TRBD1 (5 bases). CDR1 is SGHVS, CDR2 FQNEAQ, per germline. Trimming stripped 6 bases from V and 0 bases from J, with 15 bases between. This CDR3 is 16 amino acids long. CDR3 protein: CASRKDRQSSYNEQFF. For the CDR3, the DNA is TGTGCCAGCAGGAAAGACAGACAAAGCTCCTACAATGAGCAGTTCTTC.

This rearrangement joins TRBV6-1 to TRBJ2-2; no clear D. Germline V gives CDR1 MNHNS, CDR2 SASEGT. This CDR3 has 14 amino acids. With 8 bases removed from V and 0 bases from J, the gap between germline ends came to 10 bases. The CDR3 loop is CASSHRANTGELFF. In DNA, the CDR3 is TGTGCCAGCTCCCATCGGGCGAACACCGGGGAGCTGTTTTTT.

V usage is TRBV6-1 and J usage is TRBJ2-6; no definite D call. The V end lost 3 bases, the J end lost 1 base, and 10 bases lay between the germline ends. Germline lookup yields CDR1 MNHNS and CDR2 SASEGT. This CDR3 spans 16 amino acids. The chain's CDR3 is CASSDAYYSGANVLTF. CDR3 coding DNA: TGTGCCAGCAGTGACGCCTATTATTCTGGGGCCAACGTCCTGACTTTC.

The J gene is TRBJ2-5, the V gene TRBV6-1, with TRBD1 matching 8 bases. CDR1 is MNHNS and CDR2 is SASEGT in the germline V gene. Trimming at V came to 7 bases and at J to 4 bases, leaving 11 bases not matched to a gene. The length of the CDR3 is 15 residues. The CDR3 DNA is TGTGCCAGCACTCCGGGACAGGTTGGAGGAGAGACCCAGTACTTC. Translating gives CASTPGQVGGETQYF.

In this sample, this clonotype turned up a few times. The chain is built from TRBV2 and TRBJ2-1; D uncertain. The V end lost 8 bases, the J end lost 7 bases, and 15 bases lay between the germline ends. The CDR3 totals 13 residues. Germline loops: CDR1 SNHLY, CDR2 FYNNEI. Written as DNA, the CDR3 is TGTGCCAGCGGATCGGACGTTAATAATGAGCAGTTCTTC. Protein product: CASGSDVNNEQFF.

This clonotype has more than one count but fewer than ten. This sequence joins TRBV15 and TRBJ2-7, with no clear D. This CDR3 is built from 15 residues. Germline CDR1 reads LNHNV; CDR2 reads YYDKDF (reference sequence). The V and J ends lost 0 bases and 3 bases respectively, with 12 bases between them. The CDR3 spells CATSRDPADRYEQYV. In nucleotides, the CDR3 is TGTGCCACCAGCAGAGATCCGGCAGACCGCTACGAGCAGTACGTC.

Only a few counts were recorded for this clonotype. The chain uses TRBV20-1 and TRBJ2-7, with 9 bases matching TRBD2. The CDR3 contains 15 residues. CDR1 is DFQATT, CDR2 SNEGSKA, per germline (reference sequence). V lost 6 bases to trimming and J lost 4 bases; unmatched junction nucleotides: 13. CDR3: CSANHPGLALYEQYF. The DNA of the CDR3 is TGCAGTGCCAACCATCCGGGACTAGCTCTGTACGAGCAGTACTTC.

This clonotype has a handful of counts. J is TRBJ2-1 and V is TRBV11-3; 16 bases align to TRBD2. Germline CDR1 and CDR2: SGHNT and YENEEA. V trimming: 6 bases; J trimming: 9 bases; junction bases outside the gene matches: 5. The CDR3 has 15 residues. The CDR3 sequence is CASRLGLAGGFEQFF. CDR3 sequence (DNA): TGTGCCAGCAGATTGGGACTAGCGGGAGGGTTTGAGCAGTTCTTC.

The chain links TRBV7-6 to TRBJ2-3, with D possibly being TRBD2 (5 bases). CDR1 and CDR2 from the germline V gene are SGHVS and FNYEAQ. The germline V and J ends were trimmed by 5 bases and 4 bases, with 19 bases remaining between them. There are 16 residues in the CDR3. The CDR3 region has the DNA TGTGCCAGCAGCATGGGAGTCCGAACGGTGTCAGATACGCAGTATTTT. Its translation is CASSMGVRTVSDTQYF.

The CDR3 coding sequence is TGTGCCAGCAAAAAAGGCAACACCGGGGAGCTGTTTTTT. This gives the protein CASKKGNTGELFF. The V and J genes are TRBV21-1 and TRBJ2-2. TRBV21-1 is a pseudogene locus. The CDR3 consists of 13 residues.

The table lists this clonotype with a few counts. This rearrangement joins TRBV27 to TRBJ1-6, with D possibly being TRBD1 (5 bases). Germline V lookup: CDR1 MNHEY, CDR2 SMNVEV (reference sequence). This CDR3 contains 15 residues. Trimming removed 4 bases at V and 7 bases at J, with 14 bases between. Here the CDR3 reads CASSSVAGGNSPLHF. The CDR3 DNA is TGTGCCAGCAGTTCGGTTGCGGGGGGGAATTCACCCCTCCACTTT.

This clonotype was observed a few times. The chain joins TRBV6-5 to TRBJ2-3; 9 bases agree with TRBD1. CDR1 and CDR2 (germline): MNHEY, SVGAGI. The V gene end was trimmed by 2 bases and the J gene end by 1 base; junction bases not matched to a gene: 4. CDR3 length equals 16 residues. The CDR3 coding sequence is TGTGCCAGCAGTTACATGGGACAGGGTGGCACAGATACGCAGTATTTT. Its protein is CASSYMGQGGTDTQYF.